The subject of this entry is one T cell receptor beta chain. The antigen is undetermined. This CDR3 has 14 amino acids. The germline V gene has CDR1 SGHDT and CDR2 YYEEEE. The V end lost 4 bases, the J end lost 3 bases, and 14 bases lay between the germline ends. 13 Jbeta primers and 60 Vbeta primers were used for the PCR. Clones were sequenced by immunoSEQ multiplex PCR, and TCRdb holds only the in-frame ones, with some missing. Among approximately 130,000 clones listed, roughly 78% were seen once. This specimen belongs to a study of cytomegalovirus exposure and HLA in healthy donors. General study points: Later work found most CMV-associated TCR beta chains apparently HLA-restricted.

The clonotype originates from a man aged 45 to 65 in good health and CMV-seropositive. The chain joins TRBV5-6 to TRBJ2-7; D is unresolved. The specimen was PBMCs. In DNA, the CDR3 is TGTGCCAGCAGCCTCCCTGGAGCCGACTACGAGCAGTACTTC. Its protein is CASSLPGADYEQYF.